A selection of T cell receptor beta chains follows, all from one sample in a study of graft-versus-host responses after intestinal transplantation. The method was immunoSEQ multiplex PCR; TCRdb's version includes in-frame clones alone and lacks a portion of them. The sample shows 90,000 to 120,000 clones, 80% to 90% of them seen only once. For these receptors, no antigen is known. Sequences were derived from unstimulated CD4+ T cells sorted from spleen or lymph node cells, sampled before transplant. The receptors here all came from a human donor who was the organ donor for an intestinal transplant. Each CDR3 is given with its conserved first and last residue. A D gene is named only where the DNA matches it firmly. Expanded clones are given a class, and other clones once, few, many or no size at all.

v_gene	j_gene	abundance	d_gene	CDR3aa	CDR3nt
TRBV11-1	TRBJ2-7	-	-	CASTLSVGYEQYF	TGTGCCAGCACCCTTTCAGTCGGATACGAGCAGTACTTC
TRBV7-2	TRBJ1-6	-	-	CASSLGLQGYNSPLHF	TGTGCCAGCAGCTTAGGACTACAGGGCTATAATTCACCCCTCCACTTT
TRBV5-1	TRBJ2-5	-	-	CASYRDTQETQYF	TGCGCCAGTTACAGGGATACCCAAGAGACCCAGTACTTC
TRBV5-6	TRBJ1-5	-	-	CASSRGLYSNQPQHF	TGTGCCAGCAGCCGGGGACTGTATAGCAATCAGCCCCAGCATTTT
TRBV19	TRBJ2-1	once	TRBD1	CASSLGQGYPSSYNEQFF	TGTGCCAGTAGTTTGGGACAGGGATATCCTAGCTCCTACAATGAGCAGTTCTTC
TRBV2	TRBJ2-4	-	-	CASSAQGGTKNIQYF	TGTGCCAGCAGTGCCCAGGGCGGAACCAAAAACATTCAGTACTTC
TRBV6-5	TRBJ1-1	-	TRBD1	CASIPQGYGTEAFF	TGTGCCAGCATCCCACAGGGGTATGGCACTGAAGCTTTCTTT
TRBV11-3	TRBJ1-1	-	-	CASSLGFDRSTEAFF	TGTGCCAGCAGCTTAGGGTTTGACAGATCCACTGAAGCTTTCTTT
TRBV2	TRBJ2-1	once	TRBD2	CASKAGTSGRSEEQFF	TGTGCCAGCAAAGCCGGGACTAGCGGGAGAAGTGAGGAGCAGTTCTTC
TRBV5-1	TRBJ2-1	-	-	CASSRTRDEQFF	TGCGCCAGCAGCCGGACACGAGATGAGCAGTTCTTC
TRBV4-1	TRBJ1-4	few	-	CASSHGGRGNEKLFF	TGCGCCAGCAGCCACGGGGGGCGGGGGAATGAAAAACTGTTTTTT
TRBV7-6	TRBJ2-5	-	-	CASSSQETQYF	TGTGCCAGCAGCTCCCAAGAGACCCAGTACTTC
TRBV5-1	TRBJ2-1	-	-	CASSWDHNEQFF	TGCGCCAGCAGCTGGGACCACAATGAGCAGTTCTTC
TRBV7-2	TRBJ2-7	-	-	CASSPYLAHEQYF	TGTGCCAGCAGTCCGTACCTCGCCCACGAGCAGTACTTC
TRBV7-2	TRBJ2-1	-	TRBD2	CASSSRLAGGPNEQFF	TGTGCCAGCAGCTCCAGACTAGCGGGGGGGCCAAATGAGCAGTTCTTC
TRBV11-2	TRBJ2-3	-	-	CASSLDRVVRFRSPDTQYF	TGTGCCAGCAGCTTAGATCGAGTTGTTCGGTTTCGGAGCCCAGATACGCAGTATTTT
TRBV29-1	TRBJ2-2	-	TRBD1	CSAGQGADTGELFF	TGCAGCGCCGGACAGGGGGCTGACACCGGGGAGCTGTTTTTT
TRBV2	TRBJ2-7	once	TRBD1	CASTSGQSYEQYF	TGTGCCAGCACCTCGGGACAGTCCTACGAGCAGTACTTC
TRBV11-2	TRBJ1-1	-	-	CASSFAATVNTEAFF	TGTGCCAGCAGCTTCGCCGCGACAGTGAACACTGAAGCTTTCTTT
TRBV5-5	TRBJ2-3	-	-	CASSLAVSRTRDTQYF	TGTGCCAGCAGCTTGGCCGTCTCTCGGACGAGAGATACGCAGTATTTT
TRBV29-1	TRBJ2-7	-	-	CSVEVSQYEQYF	TGCAGCGTTGAAGTTTCCCAGTACGAGCAGTACTTC
TRBV5-1	TRBJ2-5	-	-	CASSLSQEKTQYF	TGCGCCAGCAGCTTATCACAGGAGAAGACCCAGTACTTC
TRBV11-3	TRBJ2-7	-	-	CASSLGGDNSYEQYF	TGTGCCAGCAGCTTAGGAGGGGACAACTCCTACGAGCAGTACTTC
TRBV5-4	TRBJ1-1	few	-	CASSLGLENTEAFF	TGTGCCAGCAGCTTGGGGTTGGAGAACACTGAAGCTTTCTTT
TRBV9	TRBJ1-2	-	-	CASSPGTQFNYGYTF	TGTGCCAGCAGCCCAGGGACACAATTCAACTATGGCTACACCTTC